This T cell receptor beta chain is drawn from a study of T-cell reconstitution after alpha-beta-depleted transplantation in children. Study-wide results and caveats: Some patients owed their high day-60 TCRbeta diversity to surviving recipient T cells and thymic progenitors. In patients about two months after transplant, alpha-beta T cells reportedly arose from several hundred expanded graft clones. Newly produced T cells mostly accounted for T-cell counts and diversity one year post-transplant.

The CDR3 sequence is 15 residues long. Germline values: CDR1 KGHSH, CDR2 LQKENI. V shed 0 bases, J shed 5 bases, and the junction held 7 bases outside the gene matches. It was with unique molecular identifiers that the TCRbeta library was prepared. TCRdb itself ran the PCR reads through MiXCR, one entry per CDR3 protein. The sample holds around 230,000 distinct CDR3 sequences, approximately 15% seen once. As for this clonotype: The antigen is undetermined.

This chain links TRBV18 with TRBJ2-7; TRBD1 agrees at 7 bases. This sequence originates from a male patient between 2 and 15 years old who had a stem cell transplant for acute lymphoblastic leukemia, so the T cells may come from the graft donor. The sequences come from PBMCs, mostly from graft donor cells, collected 360 days after TCRalphabeta/CD19-depleted stem cell transplant. CDR3 sequence (DNA): TGTGCCAGCTCACCACCGGGACAGCTTGCTAACGAGCAGTACTTC. Its translation: CASSPPGQLANEQYF. Filled out from reference TRBV18 and TRBJ2-7, the complete variable domain reads NAGVMQNPRHLVRRRGQEARLRCSPMKGHSHVYWYRQLPEEGLKFMVYLQKENIIDESGMPKERFSAEFPKEGPSILRIQQVVRGDSAAYFCASSPPGQLANEQYFGPGTRLTVT.